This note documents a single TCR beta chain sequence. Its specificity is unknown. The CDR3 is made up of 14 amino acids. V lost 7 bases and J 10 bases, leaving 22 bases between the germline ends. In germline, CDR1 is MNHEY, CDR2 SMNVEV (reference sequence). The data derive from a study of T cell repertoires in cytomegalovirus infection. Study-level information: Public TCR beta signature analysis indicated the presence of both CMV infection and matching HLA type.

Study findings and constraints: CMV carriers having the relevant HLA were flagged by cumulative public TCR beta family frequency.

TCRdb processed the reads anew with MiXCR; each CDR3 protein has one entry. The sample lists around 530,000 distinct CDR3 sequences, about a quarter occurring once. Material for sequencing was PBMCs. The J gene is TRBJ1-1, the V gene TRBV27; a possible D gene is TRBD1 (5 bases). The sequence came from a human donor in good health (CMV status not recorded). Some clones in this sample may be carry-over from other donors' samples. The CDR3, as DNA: TGTGCCAGCACCAGCTCCCGTGGGGCACGGGTAGCTTTCTTT. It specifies CASTSSRGARVAFF.